This is a list of T cell receptor beta chains from one sample in a study of beta chain features in type 1 diabetes. This table comes from immunoSEQ multiplex PCR, and its TCRdb copy is limited to in-frame clones, with some not included. The sample carries about 620,000 clones, roughly 15% recorded once. Sequenced sample: naive CD4+ T cells from blood. The receptors come from a man younger than 35 in good health. CDR3s include the opening cysteine and the closing phenylalanine or tryptophan. A D gene is named only where the DNA matches it firmly. Where a row states a size, it is once, few, many or the class of an expanded clone; other rows omit it.

cdr3_length	v_call	j_call	d_call	clone_size	cdr3_nt	cdr3_aa
12	TRBV7-9	TRBJ2-7	TRBD2	few	TGTGCCAGCAGCTTAGGGACTAGTGAACAGTACTTC	CASSLGTSEQYF
15	TRBV4-1	TRBJ2-1	NA	few	TGCGCCAGCAGCCGCCCTTTAAGCTCCTACAATGAGCAGTTCTTC	CASSRPLSSYNEQFF
16	TRBV7-8	TRBJ2-4	NA	NA	TGTGCCAGCAGCTTAGGATCAGGGCGGGCCAAAAACATTCAGTACTTC	CASSLGSGRAKNIQYF
15	TRBV7-9	TRBJ1-1	NA	NA	TGTGCCAGCAGCTTAGGAGTAGCCGGGGACACTGAAGCTTTCTTT	CASSLGVAGDTEAFF
18	TRBV16	TRBJ1-5	NA	few	TGTGCCAGCAGCCAATTTGAGGGGCAGGGGAATGGCAATCAGCCCCAGCATTTT	CASSQFEGQGNGNQPQHF
16	TRBV10-3	TRBJ1-6	TRBD1	NA	TGTGCCATCAGCCCTTCAGGGGGTTCCTATAATTCACCCCTCCACTTT	CAISPSGGSYNSPLHF
15	TRBV5-6	TRBJ2-7	NA	few	TGTGCCAGCAGCCAAACCGGTGGCAGATTTACGGGGCAGTACTTC	CASSQTGGRFTGQYF
14	TRBV7-7	TRBJ2-5	NA	few	TGTGCTAGCAGCTTAGGCGGCAGGGTGGAGACCCAGTACTTC	CASSLGGRVETQYF
11	TRBV5-4	TRBJ2-7	NA	NA	TGTGCCAGCAGCTTTAGCGGCGAGCAGTACTTC	CASSFSGEQYF
13	TRBV4-3	TRBJ2-1	NA	NA	TGCGCCAGCAGCCAAGAACACGGGACTCCTCAGTTCTTC	CASSQEHGTPQFF
14	TRBV7-9	TRBJ1-5	NA	NA	TGTGCCAGCAGCTTCCAGGCAGACAATCAGCCCCAGCATTTT	CASSFQADNQPQHF
14	TRBV16	TRBJ2-4	NA	many	TGTGCCAGCAGCCCTCAGGGGGCCAAAAACATTCAGTACTTC	CASSPQGAKNIQYF
14	TRBV29-1	TRBJ2-3	NA	few	TGCAGCGTTGAAGCGGTGAAGAGCACAGATACGCAGTATTTT	CSVEAVKSTDTQYF
17	TRBV10-3	TRBJ1-5	TRBD1	NA	TGTGCCATCAGTGAACACCAGGGGGCCTTGCGCAATCAGCCCCAGCATTTT	CAISEHQGALRNQPQHF
14	TRBV5-4	TRBJ2-2	NA	NA	TGTGCCAGCAGCTTGGTTGTGGACACCGGGGAGCTGTTTTTT	CASSLVVDTGELFF
16	TRBV4-1	TRBJ2-7	TRBD2	NA	TGCGCCAGCAGCCAAGGGGAACTAGCGGGTGCCTACGAGCAGTACTTC	CASSQGELAGAYEQYF
11	TRBV20-1	TRBJ2-5	NA	few	TGCAGTGCTATGAGATGGGAGACCCAGTACTTC	CSAMRWETQYF
11	TRBV20-1	TRBJ2-7	NA	NA	TGCAGCAACTCCCAGGGGGGTGAGCAGTACTTC	CSNSQGGEQYF
15	TRBV10-3	TRBJ2-1	NA	few	TGTGCCATCAGTGGCCCCTTACACTCCTACAATGAGCAGTTCTTC	CAISGPLHSYNEQFF
14	TRBV7-9	TRBJ1-1	NA	NA	TGTGCCAGCAGCTTACGGGGACAGAACACTGAAGCTTTCTTT	CASSLRGQNTEAFF
12	TRBV28	TRBJ1-1	NA	few	TGTGCCACATTTGGGGACAACACTGAAGCTTTCTTT	CATFGDNTEAFF
14	TRBV28	TRBJ2-3	TRBD2	NA	TGTGCCAGCAGTTTTAGCGGGAGCACAGATACGCAGTATTTT	CASSFSGSTDTQYF
13	TRBV27	TRBJ1-2	NA	few	TGTGCCAGCAGGTTCAGGGTTAACTATGGCTACACCTTC	CASRFRVNYGYTF
15	TRBV9	TRBJ2-7	NA	NA	TGTGCCAGCAGCCCCCAGTGGATTGGCACCTACGAGCAGTACTTC	CASSPQWIGTYEQYF
12	TRBV30	TRBJ1-2	TRBD1	NA	TGTGCCTGGATCGACGACAGGGATGGCTACACCTTC	CAWIDDRDGYTF
14	TRBV18	TRBJ2-7	TRBD2	few	TGTGCCAGCTCACCGGGACTAGCCAACAACGAGCAGTACTTC	CASSPGLANNEQYF
13	TRBV6-4	TRBJ1-2	NA	NA	TGTGCCAGCAGTGCCCTCGGACAGCCCGTCGTCACCTTC	CASSALGQPVVTF
14	TRBV6-6	TRBJ1-3	NA	NA	TGTGCCAGCAGTGTAGGGGTGGGCGGAAACACCATATATTTT	CASSVGVGGNTIYF
15	TRBV4-3	TRBJ1-4	TRBD1	NA	TGCGCCAGCAGCCGTCGACAGGGGGCTGGTGAAAAACTGTTTTTT	CASSRRQGAGEKLFF
16	TRBV11-2	TRBJ2-7	NA	NA	TGTGCCAGCAGCCCCCGAGGGTCGGGGGACTCCTACGAGCAGTACTTC	CASSPRGSGDSYEQYF
15	TRBV4-1	TRBJ2-7	TRBD1	few	TGCGCCAGCAGCCAAGAAAACAGGGGTAACTACGAGCAGTACTTC	CASSQENRGNYEQYF
15	TRBV4-3	TRBJ1-1	NA	NA	TGCGCCAGCAGCCAAGATAGTCAGGGGCTCCAAGAAGCTTTCTTT	CASSQDSQGLQEAFF
11	TRBV7-8	TRBJ2-7	NA	NA	TGTGCCAGCAGCACCGCAGCGGAGCAGTACTTC	CASSTAAEQYF
14	TRBV7-3	TRBJ2-1	NA	NA	TGTGCCAGCAGCTTTGATCGGACCTACAATGAGCAGTTCTTC	CASSFDRTYNEQFF